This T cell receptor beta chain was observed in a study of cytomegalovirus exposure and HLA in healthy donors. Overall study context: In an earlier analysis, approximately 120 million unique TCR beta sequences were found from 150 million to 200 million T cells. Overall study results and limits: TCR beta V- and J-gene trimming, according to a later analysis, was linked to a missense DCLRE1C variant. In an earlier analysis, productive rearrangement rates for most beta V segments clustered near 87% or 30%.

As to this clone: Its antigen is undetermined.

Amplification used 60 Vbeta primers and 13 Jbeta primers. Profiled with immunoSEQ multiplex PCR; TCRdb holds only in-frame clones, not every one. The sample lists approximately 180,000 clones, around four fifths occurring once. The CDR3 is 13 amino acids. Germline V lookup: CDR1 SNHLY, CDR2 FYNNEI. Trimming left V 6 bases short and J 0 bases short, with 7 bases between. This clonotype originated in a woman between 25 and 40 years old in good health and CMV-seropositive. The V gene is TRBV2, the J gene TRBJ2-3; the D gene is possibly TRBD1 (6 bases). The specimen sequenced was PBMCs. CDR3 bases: TGTGCCAGCAGGGACAGTAGCACAGATACGCAGTATTTT. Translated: CASRDSSTDTQYF.